The 14 T cell receptor beta chains listed next were all sequenced from one sample in a study of blood T cell repertoires in COVID-19 (dated by TCRdb to the early 2020s). Library creation used the immunoSEQ multiplex PCR assay. Not all clones reach the TCRdb copy of this immuneACCESS table, which keeps in-frame sequences only. Checked studies attribute under half of the gap to unresolved V genes and leave the rest unexplained. Across this sample there are 70,000 to 85,000 clones, with approximately 82% seen only once. The top ten clones comprise around a fifth of the sample. The sequencing sample was made of peripheral blood. Receptors were obtained from a human donor in a cohort sampled during active COVID-19.

J is TRBJ1-4 and V is TRBV15, with D uncertain. Germline loops: CDR1 LNHNV, CDR2 YYDKDF (reference sequence). This CDR3 is built from 16 residues. Trimming took 0 bases from V and 5 from J, leaving 13 bases between them. The CDR3 sequence is CATSRDRRGVNEKLFF. The CDR3 coding sequence is TGTGCCACCAGCAGAGATAGGCGGGGAGTAAATGAAAAACTGTTTTTT.

This rearrangement joins TRBV10-3 to TRBJ2-1, with D perhaps TRBD2 (5 bases). The germline V and J ends were trimmed by 0 bases and 7 bases, with 13 bases remaining between them. Looked up from germline, CDR1 is ENHRY and CDR2 is SYGVKD. This CDR3 spans 15 amino acids. CDR3 region: CAISESRVAVNEQFF. CDR3 sequence (DNA): TGTGCCATCAGTGAGTCGAGGGTAGCTGTGAATGAGCAGTTCTTC.

This chain uses TRBV2 with TRBJ2-3, with 14 bases that match TRBD2. V gave up 5 bases and J gave up 4 bases; unmatched junction bases: 5. The CDR3 is 16 amino acids. Germline CDR1 reads SNHLY; CDR2 reads FYNNEI. The CDR3 DNA reads as TGTGCCAGCAGTAGACTAGCGGGGGGGCAGGCAGATACGCAGTATTTT. Its protein is CASSRLAGGQADTQYF.

On this clone itself: Its ends do not fully match the called genes, so a read error is possible. The chain carries TRBV7-7 and TRBJ2-7; TRBD1 aligns across 7 bases. There are 15 residues in the CDR3. Germline CDR1 reads SSHAT; CDR2 reads FNYEAQ (reference sequence). CDR3 in DNA: TGTGCTAGCAGCCCAGGGACAGTAGGTGACTACGAGCAGTACTTC. It codes for CASSPGTVGDYEQYF.

This chain uses TRBV19 with TRBJ2-5; tentatively, D is TRBD1 (6 bases). Germline V lookup: CDR1 LNHDA, CDR2 SQIVND (reference sequence). CDR3 length equals 16 residues. Trimming removed 4 bases from V and 2 bases from J, with 17 bases in between. This CDR3 reads CASSRPPKGEQETQYF. DNA for the CDR3: TGTGCCAGTAGTAGGCCCCCCAAGGGGGAACAAGAGACCCAGTACTTC.

The V call is TRBV7-9, the J call TRBJ2-3, with D possibly matching TRBD2 (6 bases). The germline CDR1 and CDR2 sequences are SEHNR and FQNEAQ (reference sequence). Between the trimmed V and J ends, which lost 0 bases and 2 bases, there was a span of 15 bases. The CDR3 covers 17 residues. CDR3 sequence reads: CASSLALSSGYTDTQYF. CDR3 bases: TGTGCCAGCAGCTTAGCGCTGAGTAGCGGCTACACAGATACGCAGTATTTT.

The chain carries TRBV7-6 and TRBJ2-4; 8 positions match TRBD2. From germline, CDR1 is SGHVS and CDR2 FNYEAQ. The V segment lost 5 bases and the J segment 3 bases; nucleotides outside the gene matches: 6. This CDR3 spans 15 amino acids. The CDR3 bases are TGTGCCAGCAGCCGTGGCGGGGGGTACAAAAACATTCAGTACTTC. Its translation: CASSRGGGYKNIQYF. Looking up the rest from reference TRBV7-6 and TRBJ2-4 gives the full variable domain: GAGVSQSPRYKVTKRGQDVALRCDPISGHVSLYWYRQALGQGPEFLTYFNYEAQQDKSGLPNDRFSAERPEGSISTLTIQRTEQRDSAMYRCASSRGGGYKNIQYFGAGTRLSVL.

V usage is TRBV7-2 and J usage is TRBJ2-7; 11 positions agree with TRBD2. Per germline, CDR1 SGHTA and CDR2 FQGNSA. V was clipped by 5 bases and J by 4 bases; unmatched bases: 7. The CDR3 sequence is 15 residues long. The DNA for the CDR3 is TGTGCCAGCAGCCCACTAGCGGGGGTTCAGTACGAGCAGTACTTC. As protein: CASSPLAGVQYEQYF.

The chain joins TRBV28 to TRBJ1-2, with D perhaps TRBD1 (5 bases). V was shortened by 5 bases and J by 4 bases, with 8 bases between the two germline ends. Germline CDR1 reads MDHEN; CDR2 reads SYDVKM. The length of the CDR3 is 12 residues. This CDR3 reads CASSTGVYGYTF. CDR3 bases: TGTGCCAGCAGTACGGGGGTCTATGGCTACACCTTC.

This rearrangement joins TRBV12-3 or TRBV12-4 to TRBJ2-7; TRBD2 aligns across 9 bases. The CDR3 runs 13 residues. The trim removed 6 bases at V and 6 bases at J, leaving 6 bases unmatched. CDR3: CASRGLASGEQYF. In nucleotides, the CDR3 is TGTGCCAGCAGAGGACTAGCGTCGGGCGAGCAGTACTTC.

This clone has more than one count but fewer than ten. V usage is TRBV7-9 and J usage is TRBJ1-3; the D is unclear. The V end lost 5 bases, the J end lost 2 bases, and 13 bases lay between the germline ends. The germline CDR1 and CDR2 sequences are SEHNR and FQNEAQ (reference sequence). CDR3 length: 15 amino acids. The CDR3 is CASSHPATAGNTIYF. The CDR3 DNA follows: TGTGCCAGCAGCCATCCCGCTACCGCTGGAAACACCATATATTTT.

This chain connects TRBV2 to TRBJ1-4; tentative D call: TRBD1 (5 bases). V gave up 6 bases and J gave up 5 bases, with 13 bases separating them. The CDR3 runs 14 residues. Per germline, CDR1 SNHLY and CDR2 FYNNEI. The CDR3 here is CASRGGITNEKLFF. The CDR3 coding sequence is TGTGCCAGCAGGGGGGGGATAACGAATGAAAAACTGTTTTTT.

The V and J genes are TRBV2 and TRBJ1-6; 11 bases are shared with TRBD1. Germline assignment: CDR1 SNHLY and CDR2 FYNNEI. This CDR3 comprises 14 residues. V lost 8 bases and J lost 10; bases outside the gene matches: 7. CDR3 bases: TGTGCCAGCCAAGGACAGGGGGCTTACTCACCCCTCCACTTT. Encoded protein: CASQGQGAYSPLHF.

This clone was seen many times. V usage is TRBV7-3 and J usage is TRBJ2-2, with 9 bases matching TRBD2. Germline loops: CDR1 SGHTA, CDR2 FQGTGA. V trimming: 2 bases; J trimming: 5 bases; junction bases outside the gene matches: 12. This CDR3 is 18 amino acids long. This CDR3 is CASSLGPERGAKTGELFF. The CDR3 DNA reads as TGTGCCAGCAGCTTAGGTCCAGAGCGGGGGGCAAAAACCGGGGAGCTGTTTTTT.